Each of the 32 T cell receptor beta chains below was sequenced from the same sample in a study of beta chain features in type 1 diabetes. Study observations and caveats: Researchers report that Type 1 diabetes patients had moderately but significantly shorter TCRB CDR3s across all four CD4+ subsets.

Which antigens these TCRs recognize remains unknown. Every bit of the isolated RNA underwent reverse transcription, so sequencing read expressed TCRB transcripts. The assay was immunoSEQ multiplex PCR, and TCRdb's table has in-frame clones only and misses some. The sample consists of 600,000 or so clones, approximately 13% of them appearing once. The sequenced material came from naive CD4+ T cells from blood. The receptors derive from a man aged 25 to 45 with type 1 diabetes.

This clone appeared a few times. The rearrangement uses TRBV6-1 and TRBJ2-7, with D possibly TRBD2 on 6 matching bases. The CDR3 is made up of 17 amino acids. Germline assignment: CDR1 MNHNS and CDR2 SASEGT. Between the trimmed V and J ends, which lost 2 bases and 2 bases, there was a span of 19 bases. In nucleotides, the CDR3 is TGTGCCAGCAGTGAACCAACGGCGGGGCCTGAAACCTACGAGCAGTACTTC. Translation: CASSEPTAGPETYEQYF.

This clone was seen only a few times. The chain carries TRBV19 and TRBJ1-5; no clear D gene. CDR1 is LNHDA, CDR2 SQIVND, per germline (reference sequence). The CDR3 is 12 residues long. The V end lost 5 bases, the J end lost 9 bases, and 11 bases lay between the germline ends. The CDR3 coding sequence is TGTGCCAGTAGTTACGATCGTAGGCCCCAGCATTTT. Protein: CASSYDRRPQHF.

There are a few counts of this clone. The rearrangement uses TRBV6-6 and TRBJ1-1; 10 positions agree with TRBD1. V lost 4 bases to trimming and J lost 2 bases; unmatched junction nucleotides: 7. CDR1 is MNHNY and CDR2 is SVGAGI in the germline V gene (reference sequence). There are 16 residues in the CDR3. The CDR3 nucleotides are TGTGCCAGCAGTTCCCGGGACAGGGGTCTTAACACTGAAGCTTTCTTT. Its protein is CASSSRDRGLNTEAFF.

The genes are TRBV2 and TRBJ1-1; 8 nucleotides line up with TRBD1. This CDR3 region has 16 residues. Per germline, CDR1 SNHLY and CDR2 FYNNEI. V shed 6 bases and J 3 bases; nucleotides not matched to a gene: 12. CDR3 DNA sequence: TGTGCCAGCAGATTAAGTAATCAGGGGGCGTACACTGAAGCTTTCTTT. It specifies CASRLSNQGAYTEAFF.

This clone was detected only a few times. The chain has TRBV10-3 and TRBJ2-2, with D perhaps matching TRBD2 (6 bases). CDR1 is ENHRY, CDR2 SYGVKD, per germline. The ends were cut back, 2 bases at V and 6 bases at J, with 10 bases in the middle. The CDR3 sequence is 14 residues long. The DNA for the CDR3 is TGTGCCATCAGTGAGCGACTAGTCCCCGGGGAGCTGTTTTTT. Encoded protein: CAISERLVPGELFF.

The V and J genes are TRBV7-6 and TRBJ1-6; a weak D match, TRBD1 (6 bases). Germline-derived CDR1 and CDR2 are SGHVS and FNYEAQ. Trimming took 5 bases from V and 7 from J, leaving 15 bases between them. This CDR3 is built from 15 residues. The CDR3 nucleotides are TGTGCCAGCAGCGCGCCAGGGGTTAAGAATTCACCCCTCCACTTT. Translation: CASSAPGVKNSPLHF.

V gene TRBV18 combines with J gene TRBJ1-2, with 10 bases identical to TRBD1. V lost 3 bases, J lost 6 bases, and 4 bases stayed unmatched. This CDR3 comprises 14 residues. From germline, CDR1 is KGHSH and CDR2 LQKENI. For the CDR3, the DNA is TGTGCCAGCTCACCGGGACAGGGGTCAAATGGCTACACCTTC. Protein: CASSPGQGSNGYTF. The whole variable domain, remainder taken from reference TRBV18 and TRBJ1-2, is NAGVMQNPRHLVRRRGQEARLRCSPMKGHSHVYWYRQLPEEGLKFMVYLQKENIIDESGMPKERFSAEFPKEGPSILRIQQVVRGDSAAYFCASSPGQGSNGYTFGSGTRLTVV.

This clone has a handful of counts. CDR3 loop: CASSLESSTPQHF. Here the CDR3 DNA reads TGTGCCAGCAGCTTAGAATCGTCGACGCCCCAGCATTTT. The rearrangement uses TRBV7-2 and TRBJ1-5; no definite D call. The CDR3 consists of 13 residues. CDR1 and CDR2 (germline): SGHTA, FQGNSA. V gave up 1 base and J gave up 9 bases, with 10 bases separating them.

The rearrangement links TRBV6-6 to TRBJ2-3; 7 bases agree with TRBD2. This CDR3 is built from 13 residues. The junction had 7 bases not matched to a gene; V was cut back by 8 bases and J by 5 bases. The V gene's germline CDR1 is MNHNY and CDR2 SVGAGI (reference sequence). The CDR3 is CASGSAGEDTQYF. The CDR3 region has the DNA TGTGCCAGCGGTAGCGCGGGGGAAGATACGCAGTATTTT.

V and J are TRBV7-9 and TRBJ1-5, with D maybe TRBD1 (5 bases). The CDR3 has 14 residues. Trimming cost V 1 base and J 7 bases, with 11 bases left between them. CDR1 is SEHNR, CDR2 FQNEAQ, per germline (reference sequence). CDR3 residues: CASSLEGGDQPQHF. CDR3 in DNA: TGTGCCAGCAGCTTAGAAGGTGGGGACCAGCCCCAGCATTTT.

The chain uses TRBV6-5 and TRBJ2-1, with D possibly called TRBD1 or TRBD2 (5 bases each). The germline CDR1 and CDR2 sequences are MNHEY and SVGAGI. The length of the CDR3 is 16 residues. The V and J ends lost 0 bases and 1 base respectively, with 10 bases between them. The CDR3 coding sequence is TGTGCCAGCAGTTACTCTATCGGGGCGTCCTACAATGAGCAGTTCTTC. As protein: CASSYSIGASYNEQFF.

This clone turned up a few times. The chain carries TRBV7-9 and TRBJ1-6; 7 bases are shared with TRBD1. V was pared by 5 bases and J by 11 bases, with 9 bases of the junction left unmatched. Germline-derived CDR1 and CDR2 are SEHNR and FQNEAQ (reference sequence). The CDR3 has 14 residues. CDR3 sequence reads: CASSLTGDSPPLHF. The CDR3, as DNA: TGTGCCAGCAGCCTAACAGGGGATTCCCCACCCCTCCACTTT. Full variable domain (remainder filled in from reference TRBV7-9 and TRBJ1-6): DTGVSQNPRHKITKRGQNVTFRCDPISEHNRLYWYRQTLGQGPEFLTYFQNEAQLEKSRLLSDRFSAERPKGSFSTLEIQRTEQGDSAMYLCASSLTGDSPPLHFGNGTRLTVT.

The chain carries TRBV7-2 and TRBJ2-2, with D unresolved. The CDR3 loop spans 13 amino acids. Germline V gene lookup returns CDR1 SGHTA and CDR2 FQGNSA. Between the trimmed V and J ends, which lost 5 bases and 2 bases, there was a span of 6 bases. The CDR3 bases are TGTGCCAGCAGCCCGGACAACACCGGGGAGCTGTTTTTT. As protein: CASSPDNTGELFF.

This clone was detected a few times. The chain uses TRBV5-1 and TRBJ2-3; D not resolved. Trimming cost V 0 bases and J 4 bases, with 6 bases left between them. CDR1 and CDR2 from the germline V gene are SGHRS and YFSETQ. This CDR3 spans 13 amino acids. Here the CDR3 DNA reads TGCGCCAGCAGCTTGGGCCCGCCAGATACGCAGTATTTT. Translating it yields CASSLGPPDTQYF.

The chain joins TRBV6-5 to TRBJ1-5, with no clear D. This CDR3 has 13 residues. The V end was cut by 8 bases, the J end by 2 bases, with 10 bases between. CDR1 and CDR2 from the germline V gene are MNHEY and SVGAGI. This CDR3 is CASRSSGNQPQHF. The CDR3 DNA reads TGTGCCAGCCGATCGTCGGGCAATCAGCCCCAGCATTTT.

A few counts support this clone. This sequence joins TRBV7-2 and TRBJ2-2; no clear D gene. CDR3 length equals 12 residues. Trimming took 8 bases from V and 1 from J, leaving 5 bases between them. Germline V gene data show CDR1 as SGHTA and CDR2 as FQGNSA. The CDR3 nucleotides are TGTGCCAGCGGCAGGAACACCGGGGAGCTGTTTTTT. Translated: CASGRNTGELFF. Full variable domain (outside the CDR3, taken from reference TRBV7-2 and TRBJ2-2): GAGVSQSPSNKVTEKGKDVELRCDPISGHTALYWYRQSLGQGLEFLIYFQGNSAPDKSGLPSDRFSAERTGGSVSTLTIQRTQQEDSAVYLCASGRNTGELFFGEGSRLTVL.

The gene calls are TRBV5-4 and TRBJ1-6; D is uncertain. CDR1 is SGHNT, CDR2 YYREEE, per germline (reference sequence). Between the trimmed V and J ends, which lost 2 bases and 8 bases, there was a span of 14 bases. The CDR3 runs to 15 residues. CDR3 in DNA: TGTGCCAGCAGCTTAACCAACCCGGTAGATTCACCCCTCCACTTT. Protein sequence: CASSLTNPVDSPLHF.

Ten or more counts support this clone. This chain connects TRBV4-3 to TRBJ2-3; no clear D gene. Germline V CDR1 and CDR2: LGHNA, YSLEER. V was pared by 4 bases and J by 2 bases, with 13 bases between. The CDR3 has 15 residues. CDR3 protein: CASSPQVGPTDTQYF. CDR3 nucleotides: TGCGCCAGCAGCCCCCAGGTTGGGCCCACAGATACGCAGTATTTT.

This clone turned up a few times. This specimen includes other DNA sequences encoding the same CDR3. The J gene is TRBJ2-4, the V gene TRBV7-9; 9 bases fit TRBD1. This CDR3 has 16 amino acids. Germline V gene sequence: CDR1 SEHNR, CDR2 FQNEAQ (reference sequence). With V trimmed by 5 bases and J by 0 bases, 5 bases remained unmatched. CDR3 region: CASSPGQGLAKNIQYF. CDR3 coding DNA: TGTGCCAGCAGCCCCGGACAGGGGTTAGCCAAAAACATTCAGTACTTC.

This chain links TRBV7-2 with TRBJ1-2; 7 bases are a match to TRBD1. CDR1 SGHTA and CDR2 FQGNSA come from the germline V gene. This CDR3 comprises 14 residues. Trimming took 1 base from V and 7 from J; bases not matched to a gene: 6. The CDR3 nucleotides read TGTGCCAGCAGCTTAGAAACAGGGGTGGGTGGCTACACCTTC. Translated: CASSLETGVGGYTF.

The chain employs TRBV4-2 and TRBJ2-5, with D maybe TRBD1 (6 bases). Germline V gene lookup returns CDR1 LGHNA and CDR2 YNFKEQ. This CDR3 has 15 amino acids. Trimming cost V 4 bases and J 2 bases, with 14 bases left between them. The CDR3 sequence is CASSRPEQGQETQYF. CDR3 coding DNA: TGTGCCAGCAGCCGTCCCGAACAGGGACAAGAGACCCAGTACTTC.

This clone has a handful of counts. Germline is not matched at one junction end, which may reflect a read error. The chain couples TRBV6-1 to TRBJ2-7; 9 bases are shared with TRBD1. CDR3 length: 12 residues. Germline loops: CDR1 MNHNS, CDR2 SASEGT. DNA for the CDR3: TGTGCCAGTACCGTCGGGGGACAGGGATTCCACTTC. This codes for CASTVGGQGFHF.

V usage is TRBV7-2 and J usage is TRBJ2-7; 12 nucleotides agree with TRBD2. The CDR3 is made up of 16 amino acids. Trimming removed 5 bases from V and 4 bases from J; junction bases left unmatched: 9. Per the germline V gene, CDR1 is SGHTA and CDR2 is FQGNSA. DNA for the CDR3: TGTGCCAGCAGCCCTCCTAGCGGGGGGGTCGGATACGAGCAGTACTTC. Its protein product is CASSPPSGGVGYEQYF.

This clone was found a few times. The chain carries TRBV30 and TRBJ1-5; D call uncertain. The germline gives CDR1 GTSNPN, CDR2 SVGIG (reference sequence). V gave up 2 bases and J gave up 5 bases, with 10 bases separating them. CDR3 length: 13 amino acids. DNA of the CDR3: TGTGCCTGGAGTACGAGGACGTATCAGCCCCAGCATTTT. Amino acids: CAWSTRTYQPQHF.

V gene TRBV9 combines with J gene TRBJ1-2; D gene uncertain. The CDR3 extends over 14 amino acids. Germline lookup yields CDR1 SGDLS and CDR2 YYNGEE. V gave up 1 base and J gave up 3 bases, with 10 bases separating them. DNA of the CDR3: TGTGCCAGCAGCGTATCGGATGGACACTATGGCTACACCTTC. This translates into CASSVSDGHYGYTF.

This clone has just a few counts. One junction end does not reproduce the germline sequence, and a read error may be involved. The CDR3 sequence is CASSPGTGHEQYF. DNA of the CDR3: TGTGCTAGCAGTCCCGGGACAGGCCACGAGCAGTACTTC. V and J are TRBV7-7 and TRBJ2-7, with 8 bases matching TRBD1. Germline V CDR1 and CDR2: SSHAT, FNYEAQ (reference sequence). The CDR3 has 13 residues.

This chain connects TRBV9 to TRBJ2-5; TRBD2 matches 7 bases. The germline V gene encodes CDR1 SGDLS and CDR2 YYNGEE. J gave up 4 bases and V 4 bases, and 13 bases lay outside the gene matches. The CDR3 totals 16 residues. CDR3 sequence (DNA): TGTGCCAGCAGCCGCAGCGGGGCTGCCCCCCGAGAGACCCAGTACTTC. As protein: CASSRSGAAPRETQYF.

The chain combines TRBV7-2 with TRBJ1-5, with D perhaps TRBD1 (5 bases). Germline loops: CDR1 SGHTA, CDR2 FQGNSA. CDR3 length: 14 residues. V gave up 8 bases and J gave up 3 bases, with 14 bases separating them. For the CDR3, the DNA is TGTGCCAGCTCTCCAGGGAGCATCAATCAGCCCCAGCATTTT. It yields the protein CASSPGSINQPQHF.

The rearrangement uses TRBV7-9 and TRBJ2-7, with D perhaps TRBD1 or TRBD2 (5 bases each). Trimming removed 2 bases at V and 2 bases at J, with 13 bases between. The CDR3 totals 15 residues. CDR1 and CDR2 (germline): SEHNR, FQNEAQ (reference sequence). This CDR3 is CASSLRDLRAYEQYF. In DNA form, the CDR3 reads TGTGCCAGCAGCTTACGGGACCTTCGGGCCTACGAGCAGTACTTC.

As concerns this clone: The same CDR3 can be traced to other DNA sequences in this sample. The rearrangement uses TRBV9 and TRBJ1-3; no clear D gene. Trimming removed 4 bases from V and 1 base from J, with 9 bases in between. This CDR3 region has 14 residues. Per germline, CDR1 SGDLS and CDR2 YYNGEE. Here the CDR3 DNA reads TGTGCCAGCAGCCCTCAGGTGTCTGGAAACACCATATATTTT. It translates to CASSPQVSGNTIYF.

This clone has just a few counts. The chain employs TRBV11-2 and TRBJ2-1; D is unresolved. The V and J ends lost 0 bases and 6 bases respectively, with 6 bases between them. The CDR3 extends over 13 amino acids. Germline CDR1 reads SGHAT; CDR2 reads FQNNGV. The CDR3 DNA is TGTGCCAGCAGCTTAGATTCGACCAATGAGCAGTTCTTC. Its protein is CASSLDSTNEQFF.

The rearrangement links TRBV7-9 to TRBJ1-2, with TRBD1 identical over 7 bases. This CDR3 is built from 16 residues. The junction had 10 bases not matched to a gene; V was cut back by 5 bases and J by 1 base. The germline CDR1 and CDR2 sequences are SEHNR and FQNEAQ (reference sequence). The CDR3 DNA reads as TGTGCCAGCAGCCGCCCTAAGGGACAGAGTAACTATGGCTACACCTTC. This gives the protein CASSRPKGQSNYGYTF.